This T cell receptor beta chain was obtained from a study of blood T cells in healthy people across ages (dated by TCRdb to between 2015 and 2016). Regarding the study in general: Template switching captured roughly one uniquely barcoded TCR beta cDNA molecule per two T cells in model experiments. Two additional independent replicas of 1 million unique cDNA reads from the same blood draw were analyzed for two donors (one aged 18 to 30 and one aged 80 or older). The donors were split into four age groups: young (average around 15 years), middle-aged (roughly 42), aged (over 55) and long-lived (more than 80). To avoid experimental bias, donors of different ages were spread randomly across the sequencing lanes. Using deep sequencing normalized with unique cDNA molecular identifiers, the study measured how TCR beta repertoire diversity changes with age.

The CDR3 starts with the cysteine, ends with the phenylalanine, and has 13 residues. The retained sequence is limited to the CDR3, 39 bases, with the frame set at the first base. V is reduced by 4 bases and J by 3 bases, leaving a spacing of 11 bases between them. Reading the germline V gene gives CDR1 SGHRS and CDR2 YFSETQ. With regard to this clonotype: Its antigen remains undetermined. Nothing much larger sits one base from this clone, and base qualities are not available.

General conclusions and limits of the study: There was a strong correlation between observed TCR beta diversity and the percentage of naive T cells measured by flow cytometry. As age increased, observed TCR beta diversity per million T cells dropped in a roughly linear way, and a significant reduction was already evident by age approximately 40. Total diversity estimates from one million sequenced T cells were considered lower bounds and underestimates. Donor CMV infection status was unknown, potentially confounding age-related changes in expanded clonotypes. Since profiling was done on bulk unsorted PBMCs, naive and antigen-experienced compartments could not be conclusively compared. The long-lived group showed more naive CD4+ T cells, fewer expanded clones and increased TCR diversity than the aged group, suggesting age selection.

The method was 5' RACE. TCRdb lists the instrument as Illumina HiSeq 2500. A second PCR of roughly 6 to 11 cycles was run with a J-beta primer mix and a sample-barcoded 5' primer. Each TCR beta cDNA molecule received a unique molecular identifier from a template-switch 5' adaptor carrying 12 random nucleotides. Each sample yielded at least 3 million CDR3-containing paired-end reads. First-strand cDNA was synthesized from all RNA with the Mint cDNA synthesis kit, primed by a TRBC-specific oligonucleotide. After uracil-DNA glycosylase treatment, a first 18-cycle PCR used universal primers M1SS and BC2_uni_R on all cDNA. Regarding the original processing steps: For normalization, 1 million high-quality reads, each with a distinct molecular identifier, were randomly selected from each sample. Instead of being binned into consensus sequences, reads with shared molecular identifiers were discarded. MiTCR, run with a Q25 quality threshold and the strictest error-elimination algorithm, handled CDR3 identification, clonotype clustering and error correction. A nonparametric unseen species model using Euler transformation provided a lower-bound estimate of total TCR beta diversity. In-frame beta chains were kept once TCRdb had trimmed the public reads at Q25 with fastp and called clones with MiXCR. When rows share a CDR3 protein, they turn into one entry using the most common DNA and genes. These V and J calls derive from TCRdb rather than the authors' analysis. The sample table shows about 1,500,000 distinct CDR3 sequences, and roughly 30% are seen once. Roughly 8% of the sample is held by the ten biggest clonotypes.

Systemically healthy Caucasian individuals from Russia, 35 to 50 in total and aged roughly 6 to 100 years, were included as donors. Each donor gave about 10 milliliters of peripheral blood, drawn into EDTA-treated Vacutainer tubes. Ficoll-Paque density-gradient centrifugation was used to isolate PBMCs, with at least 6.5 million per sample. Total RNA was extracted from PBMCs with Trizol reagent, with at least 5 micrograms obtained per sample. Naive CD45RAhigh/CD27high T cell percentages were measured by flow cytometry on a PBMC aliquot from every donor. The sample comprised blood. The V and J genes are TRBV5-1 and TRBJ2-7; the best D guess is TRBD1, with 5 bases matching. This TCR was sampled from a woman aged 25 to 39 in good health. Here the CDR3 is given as CASSATQGYEQYF. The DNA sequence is TGCGCCAGCAGCGCGACTCAGGGCTACGAGCAGTACTTC. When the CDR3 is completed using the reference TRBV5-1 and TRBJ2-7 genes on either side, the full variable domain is KAGVTQTPRYLIKTRGQQVTLSCSPISGHRSVSWYQQTPGQGLQFLFEYFSETQRNKGNFPGRFSGRQFSNSRSEMNVSTLELGDSALYLCASSATQGYEQYFGPGTRLTVT.